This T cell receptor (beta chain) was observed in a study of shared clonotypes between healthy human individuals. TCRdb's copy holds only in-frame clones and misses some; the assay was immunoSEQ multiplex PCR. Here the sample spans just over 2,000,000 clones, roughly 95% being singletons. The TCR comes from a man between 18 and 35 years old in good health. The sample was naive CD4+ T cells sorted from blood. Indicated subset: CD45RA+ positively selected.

The CDR3 sequence: CASSLEGPFRGSKNEQFF. DNA of the CDR3: TGTGCCAGCAGCTTAGAGGGTCCCTTTCGAGGGAGTAAAAATGAGCAGTTCTTC. This chain uses TRBV7-2 with TRBJ2-1, with D maybe TRBD2 (5 bases). Germline V gene sequence: CDR1 SGHTA, CDR2 FQGNSA. Trimming shortened V by 1 base and J by 7 bases, and 23 bases separated the two germline ends. This CDR3 has 18 amino acids.